Listed here are 2 T cell receptor beta chains from one sample, sequenced in a study. In TCRdb, the RT-PCR reads were re-called with MiXCR into one record per CDR3 protein. In the table there are more than 550,000 distinct CDR3 sequences, 13% to 15% of which are singletons. The material sequenced was memory CD4+ T cells from blood. All receptors come from a female donor in good health, serving as a healthy control.

This clonotype was recorded a few times. This chain joins TRBV5-1 and TRBJ2-3; 7 bases align to TRBD2. Germline-derived CDR1 and CDR2 are SGHRS and YFSETQ. With V trimmed by 4 bases and J by 0 bases, 5 bases remained unmatched. This CDR3 contains 15 residues. This CDR3 is CASSQYSGSTDTQYF. DNA for the CDR3: TGCGCCAGCAGCCAATATAGCGGGAGCACAGATACGCAGTATTTT.

This clonotype was picked up a small number of times. For the CDR3, the DNA is TGCAGTGCTAGTGCGCGTTACAATGAGCAGTTCTTC. This gives the protein CSASARYNEQFF. The chain couples TRBV20-1 to TRBJ2-1; D is unresolved. The CDR3 has 12 residues. Germline CDR1 reads DFQATT; CDR2 reads SNEGSKA (reference sequence). V was trimmed by 3 bases and J by 4 bases, leaving 7 bases between them.